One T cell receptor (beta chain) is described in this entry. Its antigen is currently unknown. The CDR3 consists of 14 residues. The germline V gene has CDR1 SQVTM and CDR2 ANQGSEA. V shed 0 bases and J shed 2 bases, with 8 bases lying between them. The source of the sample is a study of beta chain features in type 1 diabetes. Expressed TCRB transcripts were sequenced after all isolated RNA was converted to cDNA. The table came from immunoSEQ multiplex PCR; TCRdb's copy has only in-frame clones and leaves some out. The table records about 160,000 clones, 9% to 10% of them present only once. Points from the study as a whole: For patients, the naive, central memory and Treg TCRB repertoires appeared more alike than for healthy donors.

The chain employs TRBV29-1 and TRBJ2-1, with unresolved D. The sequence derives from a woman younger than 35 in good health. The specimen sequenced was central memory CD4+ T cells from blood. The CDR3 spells CSVEEEQPYNEQFF. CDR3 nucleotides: TGCAGCGTTGAAGAGGAACAGCCCTACAATGAGCAGTTCTTC.